A few counts support the clone carrying this T cell receptor beta chain. Unique molecular identifiers were present on cDNA, and template switching added a universal primer site. Via MiXCR, TCRdb re-called the 5' RACE reads, giving one row per CDR3 protein. Of around 680,000 distinct CDR3 sequences listed, 8.5% to 9.5% were seen once; the top ten hold 0.85% to 1%. The data originate from a study of identical twins. V gave up 2 bases and J gave up 9 bases; unmatched junction bases: 8. The CDR3 is 15 residues long. CDR1 is MNHEY and CDR2 is SVGAGI in the germline V gene. The same data also went into a second study, on yellow fever vaccine responses in identical twins.

The sample comprised PBMCs. The sequence was obtained from a woman aged 18 to 35 in good health. The chain links TRBV6-5 to TRBJ1-5, with 9 nucleotides matching TRBD1. CDR3 residues: CASSYVRGQGPPQHF. The CDR3 DNA sequence: TGTGCCAGCAGTTACGTTCGGGGACAGGGTCCGCCCCAGCATTTT.